This TCR beta chain was profiled in a study of shared clonotypes between healthy human individuals. Study results and caveats: The naive CD4 repertoires of several donors were compared, and roughly 5.1% of clonotypes were shared. Larger richness was generally estimated for naive than memory subsets.

Comments on this clone: The target antigen is unknown.

Donors, without exception, were Caucasian adults residing in Nashville, Tennessee. Sequenced by immunoSEQ multiplex PCR; TCRdb stores in-frame clones only, minus some. The top ten hold approximately 0.44% of the sample, which has 1.5 million to 1.9 million clones, 95% to 99% seen once. Germline V lookup: CDR1 SGHAT, CDR2 FQNNGV. CDR3 length equals 16 residues. V was pared by 2 bases and J by 1 base, with 14 bases between. The clonotype was recovered from a man in his thirties or forties in good health. V and J are TRBV11-2 and TRBJ1-1; D is ambiguous. Sequences were obtained from naive CD4+ T cells sorted from blood. This sample's subset: CD45RA+ positively selected. For the CDR3, the DNA is TGTGCCAGCAGCTTATTAATAGTCCGGGGGAACACTGAAGCTTTCTTT. Translating it yields CASSLLIVRGNTEAFF. The full variable domain, with the rest looked up from reference TRBV11-2 and TRBJ1-1, is EAGVAQSPRYKIIEKRQSVAFWCNPISGHATLYWYQQILGQGPKLLIQFQNNGVVDDSQLPKDRFSAERLKGVDSTLKIQPAKLEDSAVYLCASSLLIVRGNTEAFFGQGTRLTVV.